The next 14 T cell receptor beta chains were all read from a single sample in a study of T cells in Graves' hyperthyroidism and ophthalmopathy (dated by TCRdb to about 2019). The receptor library was made with multiplex PCR. The sequencer listed for this sample is Illumina HiSeq 2000. The TCR beta CDR3 regions were amplified from RNA transcripts. The first round of RT-PCR for the TCR CDR3 was performed with the HTBI primer set and the Qiagen OneStep RT-PCR kit. TCRdb's own reprocessing of the public reads used fastp at Q25 and MiXCR and kept productive beta chains. CDR3 protein sequences are deduplicated, and each keeps its most common genes and DNA. The sample records hundreds of thousands of distinct CDR3 sequences, roughly 46% of which are singletons. Of the sample, more than 7% falls within the top ten clones. Sequencing was carried out using peripheral blood or thyroid tissue (not recorded which). All receptors derive from an adult man with Graves' disease, either hyperthyroidism or ophthalmopathy (not recorded which).

The chain recombines TRBV11-2 with TRBJ2-6; TRBD1 is a possible D gene (5 bases). The germline V and J ends were trimmed by 5 bases and 18 bases, with 8 bases remaining between them. The germline gives CDR1 SGHAT, CDR2 FQNNGV. The CDR3 covers 9 residues. This CDR3 reads CASSDGQTF. The CDR3, as DNA: TGTGCCAGCAGCGACGGACAGACTTTC.

The table lists this clonotype with a few counts. The genes are TRBV20-1 and TRBJ1-2, with 9 bases matching TRBD1. CDR1 is DFQATT and CDR2 is SNEGSKA in the germline V gene (reference sequence). This CDR3 contains 14 residues. V trimming: 3 bases; J trimming: 3 bases; junction bases outside the gene matches: 5. CDR3 in amino acids: CSASPGQGYYGYTF. CDR3 bases: TGCAGTGCTAGTCCGGGACAGGGTTACTATGGCTACACCTTC.

The chain employs TRBV2 and TRBJ1-5, with 8 bases that match TRBD1. The CDR3 runs to 15 residues. The trim removed 5 bases at V and 5 bases at J, leaving 8 bases unmatched. Germline CDR1 SNHLY, CDR2 FYNNEI. The CDR3 nucleotides read TGTGCCAGCAGTTACGGGCAGGGGGCCTATCAGCCCCAGCATTTT. Translation gives CASSYGQGAYQPQHF. Using reference TRBV2 and TRBJ1-5 for the parts outside the CDR3, the full variable domain is EPEVTQTPSHQVTQMGQEVILRCVPISNHLYFYWYRQILGQKVEFLVSFYNNEISEKSEIFDDQFSVERPDGSNFTLKIRSTKLEDSAMYFCASSYGQGAYQPQHFGDGTRLSIL.

This sequence joins TRBV6-5 and TRBJ1-6, with TRBD1 matching 9 bases. The V gene end was trimmed by 4 bases and the J gene end by 8 bases; junction bases not matched to a gene: 9. Germline lookup yields CDR1 MNHEY and CDR2 SVGAGI. This CDR3 spans 16 amino acids. The CDR3 DNA sequence: TGTGCCAGCAGTTTAGGACAGGGGCTCGGGGATTCACCCCTCCACTTT. It codes for CASSLGQGLGDSPLHF.

In the case of this clonotype: This likely comes from a read error, as the CDR3 has no conserved phenylalanine or tryptophan at its end. It is unclear where the CDR3 begins or ends on the DNA, so no DNA is shown, and the CDR3 is as TCRdb lists it. The chain links TRBV7-9 to TRBJ1-6; the table assigns TRBD1, which was not confirmed against the DNA. Including both end residues, the CDR3 is 10 amino acids long. Looked up from germline, CDR1 is SEHNR and CDR2 is FQNEAQ (reference sequence). CDR3 region: CASSLIMQGS.

In its sample, this clonotype was seen many times. This rearrangement joins TRBV7-9 to TRBJ1-1; 7 nucleotides line up with TRBD1. J gave up 8 bases and V 6 bases, and 6 bases lay outside the gene matches. This CDR3 is 12 amino acids long. Germline V gene lookup returns CDR1 SEHNR and CDR2 FQNEAQ (reference sequence). The CDR3 nucleotides are TGTGCCAGCAGTCTTGGACAGGTAGAAGCTTTCTTT. Translated, it gives CASSLGQVEAFF.

A word on this clonotype: Since a much larger clone is just one base distant, this may be a read error. The DNA of the CDR3 is TGCAGCGCCGGAAGGACAGGGCCGGCCTACGAGCAGTACTTC. Translating it yields CSAGRTGPAYEQYF. The chain employs TRBV29-1 and TRBJ2-7; 8 bases line up with TRBD1. CDR3 length: 14 amino acids. CDR1 is SQVTM and CDR2 is ANQGSEA in the germline V gene. After removal of 7 bases from V and 2 bases from J, the junction contained 10 bases not matched to a gene.

V usage is TRBV19 and J usage is TRBJ1-2, with D possibly being TRBD1 (5 bases). Germline V gene lookup returns CDR1 LNHDA and CDR2 SQIVND (reference sequence). The CDR3 runs to 14 residues. V shed 6 bases and J shed 5 bases, with 16 bases lying between them. CDR3 in DNA: TGTGCCAGTAGCGAACCCGGGACTGTGTATGGCTACACCTTC. Translation gives CASSEPGTVYGYTF.

This rearrangement joins TRBV5-1 to TRBJ1-6; TRBD1 aligns across 8 bases. The V segment lost 3 bases and the J segment 14 bases; nucleotides outside the gene matches: 22. Germline CDR1 SGHRS, CDR2 YFSETQ. The CDR3 contains 18 residues. The CDR3 nucleotides read TGCGCCAGCAGCTCGGGACAGGCTGGAGGAGGGGGCGGGATATCCCTCCACTTT. It is translated as CASSSGQAGGGGGISLHF.

Ten or more counts support this clonotype. The chain is built from TRBV24-1 and TRBJ1-5; D unclear. Looked up from germline, CDR1 is KGHDR and CDR2 is SFDVKD. Between the trimmed V and J ends, which lost 3 bases and 3 bases, there was a span of 11 bases. The CDR3 runs to 15 residues. The CDR3 bases are TGTGCCACCAGTGATACGAGCGACCCCAATCAGCCCCAGCATTTT. Translation gives CATSDTSDPNQPQHF.

The chain carries TRBV19 and TRBJ1-2; D gene ambiguous. V gave up 3 bases and J gave up 7 bases, with 12 bases separating them. The CDR3 has 13 amino acids. Germline lookup yields CDR1 LNHDA and CDR2 SQIVND (reference sequence). The CDR3 region has the DNA TGTGCCAGTAGTATTATGGGTGCTTTTGGCTACACCTTC. This codes for CASSIMGAFGYTF.

The V and J genes are TRBV7-3 and TRBJ1-1; maybe TRBD1 (5 bases). CDR3 length: 13 residues. V was pared by 1 base and J by 7 bases, with 10 bases between. The germline gives CDR1 SGHTA, CDR2 FQGTGA. The CDR3 sequence is CASSLMWGSEAFF. In DNA form, the CDR3 reads TGTGCCAGCAGCTTAATGTGGGGGAGTGAAGCTTTCTTT.

This clonotype has a count of ten or more. A read error may produce the germline difference seen at one junction end. DNA of the CDR3: TGTGCCAGCAGTGAAGTCCTCATCAATCAGCCCCAGCATTTT. It translates to CASSEVLINQPQHF. V usage is TRBV10-3 and J usage is TRBJ1-5; no firm D call. The germline V gene encodes CDR1 ENHRY and CDR2 SYGVKD. The CDR3 consists of 14 residues.

This clonotype was detected a few times. The rearrangement joins TRBV12-3 or TRBV12-4 to TRBJ1-1, with D uncertain. CDR3 size: 12 residues. V was cut by 2 bases and J by 4 bases, with 5 bases left in between. The CDR3 loop is CASSLYSTEAFF. CDR3 coding DNA: TGTGCCAGCAGTTTATATAGCACTGAAGCTTTCTTT.